Detailed here is one TCR beta chain. Its antigen is undetermined. Each PCR replicate from the sorted subsets contained about 200 ng DNA, which is some 31,000 T cell genomes. Profiling relied on immunoSEQ multiplex PCR, and the TCRdb table lists in-frame clones only, not all of them. The repertoire consists of about 520,000 clones, with roughly 95% occurring once and the leading ten covering about 0.06%. Per the germline V gene, CDR1 is SGHVS and CDR2 is FQNEAQ. With 3 bases removed from V and 3 bases from J, the gap between germline ends came to 20 bases. CDR3 length equals 18 residues. This sample stems from a study of shared clonotypes between healthy human individuals. General study findings and limits: Researchers found naive subsets generally carried larger estimated richness than memory subsets.

Sequenced: naive CD4+ T cells sorted from blood. Subset denoted: CD45RA+ positively selected. The chain combines TRBV7-8 with TRBJ2-2; D could derive from TRBD1 or TRBD2 (5 bases each). The sequence came from a woman in her 30s in good health. CDR3 in amino acids: CASSFTGSSLVDTGELFF. The CDR3 DNA is TGTGCCAGCAGCTTCACAGGTTCTTCACTAGTCGACACCGGGGAGCTGTTTTTT. Looking up the rest from reference TRBV7-8 and TRBJ2-2 gives the full variable domain: GAGVSQSPRYKVAKRGQDVALRCDPISGHVSLFWYQQALGQGPEFLTYFQNEAQLDKSGLPSDRFFAERPEGSVSTLKIQRTQQEDSAVYLCASSFTGSSLVDTGELFFGEGSRLTVL.